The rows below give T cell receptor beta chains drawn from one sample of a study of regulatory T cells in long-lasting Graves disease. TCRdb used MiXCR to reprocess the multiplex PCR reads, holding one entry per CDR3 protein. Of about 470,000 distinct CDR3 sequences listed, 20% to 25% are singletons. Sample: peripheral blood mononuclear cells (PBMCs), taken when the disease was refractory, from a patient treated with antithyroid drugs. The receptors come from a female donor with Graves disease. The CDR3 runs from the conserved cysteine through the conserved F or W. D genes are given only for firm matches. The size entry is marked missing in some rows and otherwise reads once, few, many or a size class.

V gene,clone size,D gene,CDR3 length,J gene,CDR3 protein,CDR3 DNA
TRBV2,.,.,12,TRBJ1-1,CASNAGDTEAFF,TGTGCCAGCAATGCAGGGGACACTGAAGCTTTCTTT
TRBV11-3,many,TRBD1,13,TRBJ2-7,CASSRTGKNEQYF,TGTGCCAGCAGCCGGACAGGGAAAAACGAGCAGTACTTC
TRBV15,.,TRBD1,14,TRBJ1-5,CATSPEGAGQPQHF,TGTGCCACCAGCCCGGAGGGGGCAGGGCAGCCCCAGCATTTT
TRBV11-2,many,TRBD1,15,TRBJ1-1,CASSLRAGGRTEAFF,TGTGCCAGCAGCTTACGGGCAGGGGGTAGAACTGAAGCTTTCTTT
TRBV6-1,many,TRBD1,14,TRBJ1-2,CASSVGQADYGYTF,TGTGCCAGCAGTGTAGGACAGGCGGACTATGGCTACACCTTC
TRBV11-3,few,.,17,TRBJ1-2,CASSLTVWGTRNYGYTF,TGTGCCAGCAGCCTGACCGTCTGGGGAACTCGTAACTATGGCTACACCTTC
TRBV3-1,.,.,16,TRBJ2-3,CASSEGWRGYTDTQYF,TGTGCCAGCAGCGAGGGATGGAGGGGTTACACAGATACGCAGTATTTT
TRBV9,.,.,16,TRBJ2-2,CASSVEGFENTGELFF,TGTGCCAGCAGCGTAGAGGGTTTCGAGAACACCGGGGAGCTGTTTTTT
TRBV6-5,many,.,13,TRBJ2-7,CASSSFSRGEQYF,TGTGCCAGCAGTTCTTTTAGTCGAGGCGAGCAGTACTTC
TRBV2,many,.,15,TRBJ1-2,CASSEAAASDYGYTF,TGTGCCAGCAGTGAAGCCGCAGCCTCGGACTATGGCTACACCTTC
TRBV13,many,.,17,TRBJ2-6,CASSAVGGVSGANVLTF,TGTGCCAGCAGCGCGGTTGGAGGGGTGTCTGGGGCCAACGTCCTGACTTTC
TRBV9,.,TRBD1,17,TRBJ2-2,CASSKTGTGDNTGELFF,TGTGCCAGCAGCAAAACCGGGACAGGGGATAACACCGGGGAGCTGTTTTTT
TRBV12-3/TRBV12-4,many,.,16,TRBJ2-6,CATRRGGSSGANVLTF,TGTGCCACCCGAAGGGGGGGGAGCTCTGGGGCCAACGTCCTGACTTTC
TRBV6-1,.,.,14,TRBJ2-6,CASRLGAGANVLTF,TGTGCCAGCAGGTTGGGTGCTGGGGCCAACGTCCTGACTTTC
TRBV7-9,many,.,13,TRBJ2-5,CASSFGDQETQYF,TGTGCCAGCAGCTTCGGCGACCAAGAGACCCAGTACTTC
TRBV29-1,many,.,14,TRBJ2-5,CSVERGLDVETQYF,TGCAGCGTTGAAAGGGGACTGGATGTGGAGACCCAGTACTTC
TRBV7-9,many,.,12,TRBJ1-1,CASTQVGAEAFF,TGTGCCAGCACCCAGGTCGGGGCTGAAGCTTTCTTT
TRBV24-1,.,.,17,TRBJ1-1,CATSDFGGGRSGTEAFF,TGTGCCACCAGTGATTTTGGGGGGGGCCGTTCGGGCACTGAAGCTTTCTTT
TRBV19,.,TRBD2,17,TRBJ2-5,CASSIGSGAGARETQYF,TGTGCCAGTAGTATTGGATCTGGAGCGGGAGCCCGGGAGACCCAGTACTTC
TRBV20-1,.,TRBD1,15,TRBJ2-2,CSASGRDRATGELFF,TGCAGTGCTAGTGGTAGGGACAGGGCCACCGGGGAGCTGTTTTTT
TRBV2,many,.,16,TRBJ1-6,CASSESGTEAWGTLHF,TGTGCCAGCAGTGAATCCGGGACGGAGGCATGGGGAACCCTCCACTTT
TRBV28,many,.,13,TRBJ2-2,CASEVANTGELFF,TGTGCCAGCGAGGTCGCGAACACCGGGGAGCTGTTTTTT
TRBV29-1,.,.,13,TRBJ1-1,CSGWDGPFTEVFF,TGCAGCGGGTGGGACGGCCCTTTCACTGAAGTTTTCTTT
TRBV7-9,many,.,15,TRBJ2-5,CASHPGGGGAETQYF,TGTGCCAGCCACCCTGGGGGTGGGGGCGCGGAGACCCAGTACTTC
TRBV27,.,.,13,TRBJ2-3,CASSLFERDTQYF,TGTGCCAGCAGTTTATTTGAGCGAGATACGCAGTATTTT
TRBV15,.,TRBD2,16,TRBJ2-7,CATSSGSGTSSYEQYF,TGTGCCACCAGCAGCGGATCCGGGACTAGCTCCTACGAGCAGTACTTC
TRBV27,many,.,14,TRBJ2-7,CASSSNDGTYEQYF,TGTGCCAGCAGTTCTAACGACGGAACCTACGAGCAGTACTTC